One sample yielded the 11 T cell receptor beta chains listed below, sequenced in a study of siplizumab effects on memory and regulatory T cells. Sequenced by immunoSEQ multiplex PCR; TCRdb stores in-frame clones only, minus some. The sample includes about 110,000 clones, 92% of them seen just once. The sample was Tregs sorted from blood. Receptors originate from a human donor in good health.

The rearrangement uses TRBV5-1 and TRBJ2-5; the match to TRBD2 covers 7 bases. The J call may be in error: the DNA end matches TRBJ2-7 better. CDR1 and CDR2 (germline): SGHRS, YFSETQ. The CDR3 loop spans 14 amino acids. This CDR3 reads CASSLTGGYYEQYF. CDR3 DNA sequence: TGCGCCAGCAGCTTAACGGGGGGATACTACGAGCAGTACTTC.

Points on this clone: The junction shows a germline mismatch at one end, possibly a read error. The CDR3 reads CAWHRGGSGADVLTF. In DNA form, the CDR3 reads TGTGCCTGGCACAGGGGAGGGTCTGGGGCCGACGTCCTGACTTTC. The rearrangement joins TRBV30 to TRBJ2-6, with D perhaps TRBD1 or TRBD2 (7 bases each). The CDR3 has 15 residues. CDR1 and CDR2 (germline): GTSNPN, SVGIG (reference sequence). The full variable domain, in which reference TRBV30 and TRBJ2-6 provide the parts outside the CDR3, is SQTIHQWPATLVQPVGSPLSLECTVEGTSNPNLYWYRQAAGRGLQLLFYSVGIGQISSEVPQNLSASRPQDRQFILSSKKLLLSDSGFYLCAWHRGGSGADVLTFGAGSRLTVL.

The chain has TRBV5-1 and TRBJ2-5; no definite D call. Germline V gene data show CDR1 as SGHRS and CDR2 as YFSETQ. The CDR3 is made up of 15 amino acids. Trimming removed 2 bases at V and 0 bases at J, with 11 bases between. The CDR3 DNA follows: TGCGCCAGCAGCTTCTCAGGACGGAACCAAGAGACCCAGTACTTC. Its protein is CASSFSGRNQETQYF. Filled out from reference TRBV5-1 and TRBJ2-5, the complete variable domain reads KAGVTQTPRYLIKTRGQQVTLSCSPISGHRSVSWYQQTPGQGLQFLFEYFSETQRNKGNFPGRFSGRQFSNSRSEMNVSTLELGDSALYLCASSFSGRNQETQYFGPGTRLLVL.

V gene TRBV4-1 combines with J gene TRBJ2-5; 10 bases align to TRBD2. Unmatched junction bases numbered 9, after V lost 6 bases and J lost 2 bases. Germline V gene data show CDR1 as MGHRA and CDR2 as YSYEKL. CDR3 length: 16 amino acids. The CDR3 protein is CASRDLAGDQQETQYF. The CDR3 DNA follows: TGCGCCAGCAGGGACCTAGCGGGGGACCAACAAGAGACCCAGTACTTC.

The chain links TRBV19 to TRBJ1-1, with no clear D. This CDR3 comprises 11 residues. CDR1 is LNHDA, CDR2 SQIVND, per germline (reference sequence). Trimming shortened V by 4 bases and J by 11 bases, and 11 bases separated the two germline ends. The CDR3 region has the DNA TGTGCCAGTAGTAATCTTCGTAGGGCTTTCTTT. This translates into CASSNLRRAFF.

CDR3 in amino acids: CASSYGQEYGYTF. The CDR3 nucleotides are TGCGCCAGCAGTTACGGACAGGAGTATGGCTACACCTTC. The rearrangement uses TRBV5-1 and TRBJ1-2, with 7 bases fitting TRBD1. Germline CDR1 SGHRS, CDR2 YFSETQ. This CDR3 spans 13 amino acids. With 5 bases clipped from V and 5 bases from J, the junction kept 6 bases outside the gene matches.

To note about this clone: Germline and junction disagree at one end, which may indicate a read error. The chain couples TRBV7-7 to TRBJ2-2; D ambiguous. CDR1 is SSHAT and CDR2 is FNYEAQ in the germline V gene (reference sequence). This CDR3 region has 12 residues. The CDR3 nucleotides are TGTGCTAGCAGCTTAGGTAGCGGGGAGCTGTTTTTT. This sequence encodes CASSLGSGELFF.

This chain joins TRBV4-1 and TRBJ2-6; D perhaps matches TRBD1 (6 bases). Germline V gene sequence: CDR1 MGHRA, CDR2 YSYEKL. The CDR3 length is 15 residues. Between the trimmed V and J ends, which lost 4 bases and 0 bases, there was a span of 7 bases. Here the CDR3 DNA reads TGCGCCAGCAGCCTACAGGGCTCTGGGGCCAACGTCCTGACTTTC. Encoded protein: CASSLQGSGANVLTF.

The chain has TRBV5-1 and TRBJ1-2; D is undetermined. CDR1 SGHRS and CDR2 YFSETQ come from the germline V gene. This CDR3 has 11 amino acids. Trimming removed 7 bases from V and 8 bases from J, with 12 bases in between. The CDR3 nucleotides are TGCGCCAGCCGGAGTTCAGTGGGCTACACCTTC. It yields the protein CASRSSVGYTF.

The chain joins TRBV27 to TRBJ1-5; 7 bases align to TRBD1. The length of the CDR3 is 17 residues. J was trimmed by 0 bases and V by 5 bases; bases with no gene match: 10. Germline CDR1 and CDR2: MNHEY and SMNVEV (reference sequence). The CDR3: CASSQLGQPASNQPQHF. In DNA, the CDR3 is TGTGCCAGCAGTCAACTGGGACAGCCGGCTAGCAATCAGCCCCAGCATTTT.

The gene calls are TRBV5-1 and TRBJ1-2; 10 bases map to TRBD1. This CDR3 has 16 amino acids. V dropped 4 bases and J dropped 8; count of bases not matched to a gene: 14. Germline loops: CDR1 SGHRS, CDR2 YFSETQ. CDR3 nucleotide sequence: TGCGCCAGCAGCCCGGGACAGGGGAGAATATATTCGGGCTACACCTTC. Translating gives CASSPGQGRIYSGYTF.